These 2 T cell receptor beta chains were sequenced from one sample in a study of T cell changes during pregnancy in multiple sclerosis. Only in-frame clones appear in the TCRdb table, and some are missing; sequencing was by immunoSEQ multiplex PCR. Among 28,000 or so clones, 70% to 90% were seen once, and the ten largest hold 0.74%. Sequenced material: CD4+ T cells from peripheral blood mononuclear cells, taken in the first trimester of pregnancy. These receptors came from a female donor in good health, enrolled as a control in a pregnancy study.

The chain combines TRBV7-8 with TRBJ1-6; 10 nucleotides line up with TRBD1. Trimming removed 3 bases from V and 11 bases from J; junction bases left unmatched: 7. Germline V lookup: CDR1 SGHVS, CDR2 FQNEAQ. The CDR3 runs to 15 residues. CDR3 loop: CASSFARTGGAPLHF. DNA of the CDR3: TGTGCCAGCAGCTTTGCGAGGACAGGGGGTGCACCCCTCCACTTT.

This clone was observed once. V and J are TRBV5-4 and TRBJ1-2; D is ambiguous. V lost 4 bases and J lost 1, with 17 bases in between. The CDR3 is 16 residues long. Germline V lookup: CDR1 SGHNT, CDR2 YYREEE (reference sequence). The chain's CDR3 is CASSPPFFRGNYGYTF. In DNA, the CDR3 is TGTGCCAGCAGCCCCCCCTTCTTTCGGGGTAACTATGGCTACACCTTC.